This section outlines one T cell receptor beta chain sequence together with its context. Its antigen remains unknown. These data belong to a study of beta chain features in type 1 diabetes. Researchers reported sorting CD4+ naive, central memory, regulatory and stem cell-like memory cells via CD45RO/CCR7/CD25/CD127/CD95/CD27. General observations from the study: The naive, central memory and Treg TCRB repertoires looked more alike in patients than they did in healthy donors.

Germline CDR1 SGHTA, CDR2 FQGNSA. With 5 bases clipped from V and 0 bases from J, the junction kept 6 bases outside the gene matches. There are 16 residues in the CDR3. All of the isolated RNA was reverse transcribed, so expressed TCRB transcripts were sequenced. About 3.57 million reads, on average, came from each naive, central memory and regulatory T cell sample. Produced via immunoSEQ multiplex PCR; TCRdb's table is partial and in-frame only. The sample shows fewer than 650,000 clones, 15% to 19% of them seen only once. The sample taken for sequencing was naive CD4+ T cells from blood. The TCR sequence derives from a man aged 18 to 29 in good health. The chain employs TRBV7-2 and TRBJ2-1, with 8 bases that match TRBD2. The CDR3 protein is CASSRGGTRSYNEQFF. Here the CDR3 DNA reads TGTGCCAGCAGCCGCGGGGGGACGCGCTCCTACAATGAGCAGTTCTTC.